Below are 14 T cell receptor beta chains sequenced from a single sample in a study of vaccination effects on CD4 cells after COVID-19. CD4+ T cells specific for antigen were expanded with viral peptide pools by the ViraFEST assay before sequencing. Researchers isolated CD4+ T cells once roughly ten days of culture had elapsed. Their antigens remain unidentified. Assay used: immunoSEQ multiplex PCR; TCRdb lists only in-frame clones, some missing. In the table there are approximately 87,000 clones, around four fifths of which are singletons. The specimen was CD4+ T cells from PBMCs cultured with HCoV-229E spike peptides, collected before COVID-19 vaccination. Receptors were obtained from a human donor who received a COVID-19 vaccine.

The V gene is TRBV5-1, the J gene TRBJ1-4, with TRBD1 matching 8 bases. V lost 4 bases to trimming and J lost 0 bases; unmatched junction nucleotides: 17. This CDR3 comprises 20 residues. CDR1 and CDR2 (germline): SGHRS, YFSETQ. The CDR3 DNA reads TGCGCCAGCAGCCGCATTGGGCTCGTGGCAGGGGGCGCAACTAATGAAAAACTGTTTTTT. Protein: CASSRIGLVAGGATNEKLFF.

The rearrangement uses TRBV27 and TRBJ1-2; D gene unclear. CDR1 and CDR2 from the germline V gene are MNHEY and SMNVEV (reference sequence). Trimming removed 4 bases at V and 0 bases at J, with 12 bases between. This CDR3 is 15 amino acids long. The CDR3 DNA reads TGTGCCAGCAGTTATCGGTATATGGCTAACTATGGCTACACCTTC. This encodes CASSYRYMANYGYTF.

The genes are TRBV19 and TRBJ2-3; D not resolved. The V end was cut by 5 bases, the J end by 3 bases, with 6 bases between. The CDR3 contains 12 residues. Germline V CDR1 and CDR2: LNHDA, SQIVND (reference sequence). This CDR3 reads CASSPSTDTQYF. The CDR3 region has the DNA TGTGCCAGTAGTCCCTCTACAGATACGCAGTATTTT.

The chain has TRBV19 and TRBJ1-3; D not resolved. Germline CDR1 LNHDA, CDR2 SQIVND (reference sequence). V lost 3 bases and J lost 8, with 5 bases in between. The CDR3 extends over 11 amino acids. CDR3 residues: CASSIRDTIYF. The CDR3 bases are TGTGCCAGTAGTATCCGAGACACCATATATTTT.

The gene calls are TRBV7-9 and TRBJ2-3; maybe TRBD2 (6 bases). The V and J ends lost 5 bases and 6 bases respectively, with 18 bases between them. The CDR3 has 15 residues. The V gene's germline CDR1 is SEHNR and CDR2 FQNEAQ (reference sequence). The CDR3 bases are TGTGCCAGCAGCCCCTGGGGCGGAGGGACGGATACGCAGTATTTT. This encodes CASSPWGGGTDTQYF. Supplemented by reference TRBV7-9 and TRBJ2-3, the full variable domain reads DTGVSQNPRHKITKRGQNVTFRCDPISEHNRLYWYRQTLGQGPEFLTYFQNEAQLEKSRLLSDRFSAERPKGSFSTLEIQRTEQGDSAMYLCASSPWGGGTDTQYFGPGTRLTVL.

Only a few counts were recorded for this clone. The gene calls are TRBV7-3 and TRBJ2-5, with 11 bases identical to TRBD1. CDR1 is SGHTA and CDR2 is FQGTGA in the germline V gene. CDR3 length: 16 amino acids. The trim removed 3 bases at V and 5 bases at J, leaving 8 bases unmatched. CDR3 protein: CASSLLGQGVWETQYF. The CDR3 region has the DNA TGTGCCAGCAGCTTGTTGGGACAGGGGGTATGGGAGACCCAGTACTTC. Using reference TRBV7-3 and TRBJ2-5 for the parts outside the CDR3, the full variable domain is GAGVSQTPSNKVTEKGKYVELRCDPISGHTALYWYRQSLGQGPEFLIYFQGTGAADDSGLPNDRFFAVRPEGSVSTLKIQRTERGDSAVYLCASSLLGQGVWETQYFGPGTRLLVL.

This CDR3 reads CASSEAPGPNYGYTF. The CDR3, as DNA: TGTGCCAGCAGTGAAGCGCCAGGGCCGAACTATGGCTACACCTTC. The chain joins TRBV6-1 to TRBJ1-2; D is perhaps TRBD1 (5 bases). This CDR3 has 15 residues. V was shortened by 0 bases and J by 2 bases, with 10 bases between the two germline ends. The germline V gene encodes CDR1 MNHNS and CDR2 SASEGT.

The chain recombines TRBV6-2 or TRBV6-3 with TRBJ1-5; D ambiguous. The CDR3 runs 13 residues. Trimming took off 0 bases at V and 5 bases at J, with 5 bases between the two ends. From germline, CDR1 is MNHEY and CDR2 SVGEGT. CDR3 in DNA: TGTGCCAGCAGTTACTCGAGGGATCAGCCCCAGCATTTT. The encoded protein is CASSYSRDQPQHF.

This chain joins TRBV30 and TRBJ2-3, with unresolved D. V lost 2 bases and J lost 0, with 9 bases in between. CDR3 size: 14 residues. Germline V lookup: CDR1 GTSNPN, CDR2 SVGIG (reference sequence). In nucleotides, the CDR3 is TGTGCCTGGAGTTCTCGGGTGAGCACAGATACGCAGTATTTT. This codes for CAWSSRVSTDTQYF. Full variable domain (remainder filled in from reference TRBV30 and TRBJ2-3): SQTIHQWPATLVQPVGSPLSLECTVEGTSNPNLYWYRQAAGRGLQLLFYSVGIGQISSEVPQNLSASRPQDRQFILSSKKLLLSDSGFYLCAWSSRVSTDTQYFGPGTRLTVL.

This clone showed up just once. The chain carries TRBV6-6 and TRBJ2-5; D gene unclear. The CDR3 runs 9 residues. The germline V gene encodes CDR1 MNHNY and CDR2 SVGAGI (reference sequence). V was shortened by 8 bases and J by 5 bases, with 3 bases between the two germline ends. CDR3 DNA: TGTGCCAGCGGGGAGACCCAGTACTTC. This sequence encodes CASGETQYF.

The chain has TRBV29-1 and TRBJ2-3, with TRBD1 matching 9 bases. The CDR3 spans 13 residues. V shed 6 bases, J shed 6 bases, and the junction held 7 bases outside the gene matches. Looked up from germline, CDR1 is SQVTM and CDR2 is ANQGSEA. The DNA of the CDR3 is TGCAGCGTCGCGACAGGGGGGTGGGATACGCAGTATTTT. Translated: CSVATGGWDTQYF.

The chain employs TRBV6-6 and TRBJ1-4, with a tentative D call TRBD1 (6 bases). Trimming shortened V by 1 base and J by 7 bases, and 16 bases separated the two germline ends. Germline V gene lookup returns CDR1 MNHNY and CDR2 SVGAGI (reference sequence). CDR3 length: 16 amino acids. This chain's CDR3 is CASSYYVAGGGEKLFF. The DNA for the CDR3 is TGTGCCAGCAGTTACTACGTTGCGGGGGGCGGTGAAAAACTGTTTTTT.

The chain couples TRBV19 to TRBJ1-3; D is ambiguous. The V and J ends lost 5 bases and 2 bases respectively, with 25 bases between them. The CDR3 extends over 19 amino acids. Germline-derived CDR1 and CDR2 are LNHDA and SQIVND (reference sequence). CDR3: CASSPAIRRPGIPGNTIYF. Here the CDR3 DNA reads TGTGCCAGTAGTCCTGCCATCCGTCGACCTGGGATTCCTGGAAACACCATATATTTT.

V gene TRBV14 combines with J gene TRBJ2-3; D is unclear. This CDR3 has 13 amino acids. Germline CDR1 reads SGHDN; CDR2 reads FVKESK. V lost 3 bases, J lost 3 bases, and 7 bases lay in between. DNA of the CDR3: TGTGCCAGCAGCCATTCCCCAACAGATACGCAGTATTTT. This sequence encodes CASSHSPTDTQYF.